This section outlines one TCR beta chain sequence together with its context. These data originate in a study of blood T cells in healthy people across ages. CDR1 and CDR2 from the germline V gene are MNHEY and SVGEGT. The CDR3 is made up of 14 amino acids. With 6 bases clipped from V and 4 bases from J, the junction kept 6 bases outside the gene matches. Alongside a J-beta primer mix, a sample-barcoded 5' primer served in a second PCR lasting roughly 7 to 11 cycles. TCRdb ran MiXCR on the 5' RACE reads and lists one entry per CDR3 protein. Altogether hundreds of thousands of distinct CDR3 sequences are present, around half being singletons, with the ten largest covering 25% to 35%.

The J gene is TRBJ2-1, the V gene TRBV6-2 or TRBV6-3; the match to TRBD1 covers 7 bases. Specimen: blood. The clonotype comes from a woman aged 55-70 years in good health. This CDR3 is CASRRGLAYNEQFF. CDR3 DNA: TGTGCCAGCAGGAGGGGGCTAGCTTACAATGAGCAGTTCTTC.